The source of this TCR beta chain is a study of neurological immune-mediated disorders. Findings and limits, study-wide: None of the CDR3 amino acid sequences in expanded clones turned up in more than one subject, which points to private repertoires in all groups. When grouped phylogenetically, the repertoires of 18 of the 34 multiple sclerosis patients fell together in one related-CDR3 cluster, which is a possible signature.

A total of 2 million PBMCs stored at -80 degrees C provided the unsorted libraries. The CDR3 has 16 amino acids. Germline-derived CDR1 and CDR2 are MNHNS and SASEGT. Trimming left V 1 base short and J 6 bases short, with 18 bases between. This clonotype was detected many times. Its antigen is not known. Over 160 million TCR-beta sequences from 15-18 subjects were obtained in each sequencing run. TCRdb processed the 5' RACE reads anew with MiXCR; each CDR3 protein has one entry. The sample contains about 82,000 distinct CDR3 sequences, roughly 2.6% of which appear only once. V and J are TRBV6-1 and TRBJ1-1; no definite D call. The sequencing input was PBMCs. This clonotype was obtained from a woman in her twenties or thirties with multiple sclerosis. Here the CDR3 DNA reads TGTGCCAGCAGTGAAGTTTACATAGGGCTGAAGGCTGAAGCTTTCTTT. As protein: CASSEVYIGLKAEAFF.